These 11 T cell receptor beta chains were all obtained from the same sample, sequenced in a study of T cell repertoires in aging, cancer and after chemotherapy. TCR beta rearrangements were amplified from peripheral blood genomic DNA. TRB rearrangements spanning V, D and J were amplified using mixed TRB-A/B primers. From the multiplex PCR reads, TCRdb called clonotypes with MiXCR, one entry per CDR3 protein. Altogether some 2,500 distinct CDR3 sequences are present, around 35% being singletons, with the ten largest covering approximately 30%. Sequencing used blood. The receptors were sampled from a human donor with a solid tumor.

The chain has TRBV12-3 or TRBV12-4 and TRBJ1-1; no reliable D call. This CDR3 is 14 amino acids long. V shed 3 bases and J shed 5 bases, with 13 bases lying between them. CDR3 residues: CASSFVGYETEAFF. CDR3 bases: TGTGCCAGCAGTTTCGTAGGGTATGAGACTGAAGCTTTCTTT.

On this clonotype itself: The germline gene is not matched at one end of the junction; a read error may be the cause. The rearrangement links TRBV10-2 to TRBJ1-3, with D hard to call. The CDR3 consists of 17 residues. CDR1 is WSHSY and CDR2 is SAAADI in the germline V gene. The CDR3: CAISDLSAAVSGNTIYF. The CDR3 nucleotides read TGTGCCATCAGTGATCTCTCTGCTGCAGTCTCTGGAAACACCATATATTTT.

V usage is TRBV7-9 and J usage is TRBJ2-3; no firm D call. Germline V gene sequence: CDR1 SEHNR, CDR2 FQNEAQ (reference sequence). V lost 3 bases and J 0 bases, leaving 7 bases between the germline ends. The CDR3 sequence is 14 residues long. CDR3 sequence: CASSLPPSTDTQYF. CDR3 DNA: TGTGCCAGCAGCTTGCCCCCGAGCACAGATACGCAGTATTTT.

The rearrangement joins TRBV5-6 to TRBJ1-1; 7 nucleotides match TRBD1. The CDR3 length is 13 residues. Germline trimming cut 0 bases from V and 11 bases from J; bases unmatched to any gene: 7. CDR1 is SGHDT and CDR2 is YYEEEE in the germline V gene. CDR3 nucleotides: TGTGCCAGCAGCTTGGGACAGGGTATTGACGCTTTCTTT. Its protein is CASSLGQGIDAFF. The full variable domain, with the rest looked up from reference TRBV5-6 and TRBJ1-1, is DAGVTQSPTHLIKTRGQQVTLRCSPKSGHDTVSWYQQALGQGPQFIFQYYEEEERQRGNFPDRFSGHQFPNYSSELNVNALLLGDSALYLCASSLGQGIDAFFGQGTRLTVV.

This sequence joins TRBV6-6 and TRBJ2-5; no definite D call. With 0 bases removed from V and 5 bases from J, the gap between germline ends came to 13 bases. CDR3 length: 15 amino acids. Germline loops: CDR1 MNHNY, CDR2 SVGAGI (reference sequence). The CDR3 DNA reads as TGTGCCAGCAGTTACTCGGTAGGGAAGGATGAGACCCAGTACTTC. It is translated as CASSYSVGKDETQYF.

The genes are TRBV7-2 and TRBJ2-7; D is undetermined. Germline CDR1 reads SGHTA; CDR2 reads FQGNSA. CDR3 size: 15 residues. Between the trimmed V and J ends, which lost 6 bases and 3 bases, there was a span of 18 bases. The CDR3 region is CASSPETSLFYEQYF. CDR3 DNA: TGTGCCAGCAGTCCAGAGACAAGCCTCTTCTACGAGCAGTACTTC.

The chain couples TRBV6-1 to TRBJ1-1; no clear D. The CDR3 is made up of 13 amino acids. The V end lost 4 bases, the J end lost 2 bases, and 8 bases lay between the germline ends. Germline CDR1 is MNHNS and CDR2 is SASEGT. CDR3 sequence (DNA): TGTGCCAGCAGTGCAAGAACTAACACTGAAGCTTTCTTT. Translation gives CASSARTNTEAFF.

This clonotype has only a few counts. The chain has TRBV12-3 or TRBV12-4 and TRBJ2-1; 7 positions match TRBD2. CDR3 length: 15 amino acids. Unmatched junction bases numbered 11, after V lost 8 bases and J lost 4 bases. This chain's CDR3 is CASSGPGGRYNEQFF. The DNA for the CDR3 is TGTGCCAGCTCCGGCCCGGGAGGAAGGTACAATGAGCAGTTCTTC.

This clonotype turned up a few times. The gene calls are TRBV28 and TRBJ1-2; 8 bases line up with TRBD1. The CDR3 is made up of 15 amino acids. The ends lost 4 bases at V and 3 bases at J; junction bases unmatched: 7. Germline V CDR1 and CDR2: MDHEN, SYDVKM. This CDR3 is CASSSAQGADYGYTF. The CDR3 DNA sequence: TGTGCCAGCAGTTCCGCGCAGGGGGCAGACTATGGCTACACCTTC.

This clonotype is categorized as large. V gene TRBV6-5 combines with J gene TRBJ2-5; D remains ambiguous. Trimming took off 2 bases at V and 5 bases at J, with 9 bases between the two ends. The CDR3 has 13 residues. Germline V gene lookup returns CDR1 MNHEY and CDR2 SVGAGI. CDR3 sequence: CASSYDVGETQYF. The DNA of the CDR3 is TGTGCCAGCAGTTACGATGTGGGGGAGACCCAGTACTTC.

This clonotype is large. The rearrangement joins TRBV29-1 to TRBJ2-7, with 14 bases identical to TRBD2. Germline V gene sequence: CDR1 SQVTM, CDR2 ANQGSEA. The CDR3 extends over 13 amino acids. Germline trimming cut 5 bases from V and 7 bases from J; bases unmatched to any gene: 4. CDR3: CSVTTSGGAEQYF. The CDR3 DNA reads as TGCAGCGTTACGACTAGCGGGGGGGCGGAGCAGTACTTC.